One and the same sample provided the 27 T cell receptor beta chains below, sequenced in a study of monozygotic twins with inflammatory bowel disease. TCRdb reanalyzed the 5' RACE reads and collapses them to one entry per CDR3 protein, without DNA. Its clone listing holds about 300,000 distinct CDR3 sequences. Source material: blood. These receptors were obtained from a human donor with ulcerative colitis or Crohn's disease, or a healthy co-twin of an affected twin (not recorded which).

The V and J genes are TRBV18 and TRBJ1-2. Germline V gene data show CDR1 as KGHSH and CDR2 as LQKENI. This CDR3 has 13 residues. The CDR3 sequence is CASSQQGADGYTF.

The J gene is TRBJ1-3, the V gene TRBV15. Germline assignment: CDR1 LNHNV and CDR2 YYDKDF (reference sequence). The CDR3 totals 17 residues. This chain's CDR3 is CATAQGGDRYSGNTIYF.

This sequence joins TRBV24-1 and TRBJ1-5; without DNA, the TCRdb call of TRBD1 cannot be checked. Germline V CDR1 and CDR2: KGHDR, SFDVKD. CDR3 length: 12 residues. The CDR3 sequence: CATSDRAQPQHF.

The V call is TRBV7-8, the J call TRBJ2-7; the D call of TRBD1 rests on TCRdb alone, since no DNA is present to check it. This CDR3 spans 13 amino acids. Germline V CDR1 and CDR2: SGHVS, FQNEAQ. CDR3 sequence: CASSLEGVHEQYF.

This chain's CDR3 is CSRTSGNEQFF. The chain is built from TRBV20-1 and TRBJ2-1; TCRdb selects TRBD2, and the lack of DNA leaves this call unchecked. CDR1 and CDR2 from the germline V gene are DFQATT and SNEGSKA (reference sequence). The CDR3 has 11 amino acids.

The chain combines TRBV29-1 with TRBJ2-5; TCRdb picks TRBD1, but there is no DNA to check that call. The CDR3 sequence is 14 residues long. Germline CDR1 and CDR2: SQVTM and ANQGSEA. The CDR3 reads CSVGQGAGQETQYF.

The genes are TRBV12-3 or TRBV12-4 and TRBJ1-2; TCRdb lists TRBD1, though no DNA is available to test this call. This CDR3 is built from 13 residues. CDR3 residues: CASSFRQTYGYTF.

The gene calls are TRBV27 and TRBJ1-4; TCRdb's D call of TRBD1 is untestable without DNA. Per the germline V gene, CDR1 is MNHEY and CDR2 is SMNVEV (reference sequence). The CDR3 has 16 amino acids. Here the CDR3 reads CASSFDRADNNEKLFF.

The rearrangement uses TRBV25-1 and TRBJ2-3; TCRdb selects TRBD1, and the lack of DNA leaves this call unchecked. The V gene's germline CDR1 is MGHDK and CDR2 SYGVNS. The CDR3 is 14 residues long. CDR3: CASSEPRGTDTQYF.

CDR3 in amino acids: CASSLVGGGQETQYF. This chain joins TRBV7-2 and TRBJ2-5; the D gene TCRdb calls, TRBD1, cannot be checked with no DNA. Germline CDR1 is SGHTA and CDR2 is FQGNSA. The CDR3 totals 15 residues. The full variable domain, in which reference TRBV7-2 and TRBJ2-5 provide the parts outside the CDR3, is GAGVSQSPSNKVTEKGKDVELRCDPISGHTALYWYRQSLGQGLEFLIYFQGNSAPDKSGLPSDRFSAERTGGSVSTLTIQRTQQEDSAVYLCASSLVGGGQETQYFGPGTRLLVL.

This chain connects TRBV18 to TRBJ1-3; with no DNA, the TCRdb D assignment of TRBD1 cannot be verified. Germline values: CDR1 KGHSH, CDR2 LQKENI. This CDR3 spans 18 amino acids. CDR3 region: CASSPTNDRGLSGNTIYF.

CDR3 region: CASRGQGQPNSPLHF. This rearrangement joins TRBV7-9 to TRBJ1-6; checking the TCRdb D call of TRBD1 is not possible without DNA. CDR1 and CDR2 (germline): SEHNR, FQNEAQ (reference sequence). This CDR3 region has 15 residues. Full variable domain (outside the CDR3, taken from reference TRBV7-9 and TRBJ1-6): DTGVSQNPRHKITKRGQNVTFRCDPISEHNRLYWYRQTLGQGPEFLTYFQNEAQLEKSRLLSDRFSAERPKGSFSTLEIQRTEQGDSAMYLCASRGQGQPNSPLHFGNGTRLTVT.

The rearrangement uses TRBV21-1 and TRBJ2-3; the TCRdb D gene call, TRBD1, has no DNA to confirm it. TRBV21-1 corresponds to a pseudogene. The CDR3 length is 18 residues. CDR3 region: CASSRRGQAGAHTDTQYF.

The chain recombines TRBV6-1 with TRBJ2-3. From germline, CDR1 is MNHNS and CDR2 SASEGT. The CDR3 is made up of 14 amino acids. The CDR3 loop reads CASCPNPSTDTQYF.

The rearrangement joins TRBV7-9 to TRBJ2-1; TCRdb selects TRBD1, and the lack of DNA leaves this call unchecked. Germline lookup yields CDR1 SEHNR and CDR2 FQNEAQ (reference sequence). The CDR3 has 14 amino acids. The CDR3 spells CASRNGQEYNEQFF.

The J gene is TRBJ1-6, the V gene TRBV12-3 or TRBV12-4; TCRdb outputs TRBD1, but without DNA this stays unchecked. There are 14 residues in the CDR3. The CDR3 loop reads CASSLGQGMRTLHF.

CDR3 protein: CASSPGYRGDNEQFF. J is TRBJ2-1 and V is TRBV11-2; there is no DNA to check the TCRdb D call of TRBD1. The CDR3 is 15 residues long. In germline, CDR1 is SGHAT, CDR2 FQNNGV.

The chain links TRBV2 to TRBJ1-6; the D call of TRBD1 rests on TCRdb alone, since no DNA is present to check it. CDR1 is SNHLY, CDR2 FYNNEI, per germline. There are 16 residues in the CDR3. The CDR3 here is CASSANSQGITSPLHF.

The J gene is TRBJ1-4, the V gene TRBV6-5; there is no DNA to check the TCRdb D call of TRBD1. This CDR3 comprises 14 residues. Germline CDR1 is MNHEY and CDR2 is SVGAGI. This chain's CDR3 is CASSYGQFNEKLFF.

V gene TRBV5-1 combines with J gene TRBJ2-2; the TCRdb D gene call, TRBD2, has no DNA to confirm it. Germline V gene lookup returns CDR1 SGHRS and CDR2 YFSETQ. The CDR3 runs 17 residues. CDR3: CASSFGLAGRNTGELFF. Looking up the rest from reference TRBV5-1 and TRBJ2-2 gives the full variable domain: KAGVTQTPRYLIKTRGQQVTLSCSPISGHRSVSWYQQTPGQGLQFLFEYFSETQRNKGNFPGRFSGRQFSNSRSEMNVSTLELGDSALYLCASSFGLAGRNTGELFFGEGSRLTVL.

The chain couples TRBV20-1 to TRBJ2-1. CDR1 is DFQATT and CDR2 is SNEGSKA in the germline V gene (reference sequence). This CDR3 comprises 12 residues. The CDR3 loop is CSARVGYNEQFF.

The chain couples TRBV20-1 to TRBJ2-1; TCRdb indicates TRBD2, and absent DNA this call remains unverified. CDR1 and CDR2 from the germline V gene are DFQATT and SNEGSKA (reference sequence). This CDR3 spans 14 amino acids. The CDR3 spells CSGWTSELWNEQFF.

The chain joins TRBV29-1 to TRBJ1-2; TCRdb names TRBD1, which stays unverified in the absence of DNA. Per the germline V gene, CDR1 is SQVTM and CDR2 is ANQGSEA. The CDR3 runs to 13 residues. CDR3 protein: CSVPGQGGRGYTF.

The chain recombines TRBV30 with TRBJ1-1; as DNA is missing, the TRBD1 call by TCRdb cannot be tested. This CDR3 contains 12 residues. Germline V lookup: CDR1 GTSNPN, CDR2 SVGIG (reference sequence). CDR3 protein: CAWATGDTEAFF.

This rearrangement joins TRBV11-2 to TRBJ2-7; there is no DNA to check the TCRdb D call of TRBD2. The CDR3 has 17 residues. Germline-derived CDR1 and CDR2 are SGHAT and FQNNGV. CDR3 protein: CASSLVHPGLAGYEQYF.

The chain is built from TRBV24-1 and TRBJ1-3; TCRdb calls TRBD1, which cannot be checked without DNA. Germline CDR1 is KGHDR and CDR2 is SFDVKD. The CDR3 has 13 residues. CDR3: CATIRDSGNTIYF.

The chain employs TRBV7-2 and TRBJ2-7; the TCRdb D gene call, TRBD2, has no DNA to confirm it. Germline lookup yields CDR1 SGHTA and CDR2 FQGNSA. The CDR3 is 14 amino acids. CDR3 protein: CASSYWTESYEQYF.